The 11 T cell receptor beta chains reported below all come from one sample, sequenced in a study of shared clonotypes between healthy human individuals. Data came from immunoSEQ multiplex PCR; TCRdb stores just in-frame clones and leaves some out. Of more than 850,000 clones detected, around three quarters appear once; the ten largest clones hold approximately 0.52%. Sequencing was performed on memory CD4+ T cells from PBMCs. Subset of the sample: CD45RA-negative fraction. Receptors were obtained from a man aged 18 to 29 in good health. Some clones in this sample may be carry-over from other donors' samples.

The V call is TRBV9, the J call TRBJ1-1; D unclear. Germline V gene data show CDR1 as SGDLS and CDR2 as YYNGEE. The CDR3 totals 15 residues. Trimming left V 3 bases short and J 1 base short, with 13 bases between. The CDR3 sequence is CASSAIRDGNTEAFF. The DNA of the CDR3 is TGTGCCAGCAGCGCCATAAGAGACGGGAACACTGAAGCTTTCTTT. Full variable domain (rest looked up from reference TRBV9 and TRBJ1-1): DSGVTQTPKHLITATGQRVTLRCSPRSGDLSVYWYQQSLDQGLQFLIQYYNGEERAKGNILERFSAQQFPDLHSELNLSSLELGDSALYFCASSAIRDGNTEAFFGQGTRLTVV.

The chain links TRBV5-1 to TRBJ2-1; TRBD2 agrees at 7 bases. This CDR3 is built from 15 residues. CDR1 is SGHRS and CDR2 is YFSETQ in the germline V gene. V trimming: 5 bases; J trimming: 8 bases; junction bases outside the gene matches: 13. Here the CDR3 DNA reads TGCGCCAGCAGGAGGGAGGGCCGACCACTCGATGAGCAGTTCTTC. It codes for CASRREGRPLDEQFF.

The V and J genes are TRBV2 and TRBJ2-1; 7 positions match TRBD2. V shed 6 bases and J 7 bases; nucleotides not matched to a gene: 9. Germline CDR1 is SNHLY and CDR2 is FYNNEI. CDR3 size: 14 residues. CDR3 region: CASRRGGSHNEQFF. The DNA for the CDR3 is TGTGCCAGCAGGCGGGGAGGGTCCCATAATGAGCAGTTCTTC.

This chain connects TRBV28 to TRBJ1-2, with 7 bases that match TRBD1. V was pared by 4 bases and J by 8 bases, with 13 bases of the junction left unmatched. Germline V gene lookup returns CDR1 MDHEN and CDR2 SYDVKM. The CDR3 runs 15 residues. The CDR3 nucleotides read TGTGCCAGCAGTTCCCCTGACACGACAGGGTTGGGCTACACCTTC. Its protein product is CASSSPDTTGLGYTF.

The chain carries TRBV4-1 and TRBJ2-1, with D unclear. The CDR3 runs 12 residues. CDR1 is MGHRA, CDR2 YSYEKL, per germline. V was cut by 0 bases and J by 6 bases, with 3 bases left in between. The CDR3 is CASSQDPNEQFF. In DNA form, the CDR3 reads TGCGCCAGCAGCCAAGATCCCAATGAGCAGTTCTTC.

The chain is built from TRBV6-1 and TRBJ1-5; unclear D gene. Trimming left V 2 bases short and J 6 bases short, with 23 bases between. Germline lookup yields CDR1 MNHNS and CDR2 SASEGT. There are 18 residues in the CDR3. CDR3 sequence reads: CASSETNLGGRWFQPQHF. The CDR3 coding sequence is TGTGCCAGCAGTGAAACCAACTTGGGAGGGAGGTGGTTTCAGCCCCAGCATTTT.

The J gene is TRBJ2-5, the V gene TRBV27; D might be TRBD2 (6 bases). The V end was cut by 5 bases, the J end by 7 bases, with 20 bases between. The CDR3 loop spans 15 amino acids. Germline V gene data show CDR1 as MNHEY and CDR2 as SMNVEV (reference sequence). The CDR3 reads CASSPSWGELGTQYF. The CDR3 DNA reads TGTGCCAGCAGTCCCTCGTGGGGGGAGCTAGGGACCCAGTACTTC.

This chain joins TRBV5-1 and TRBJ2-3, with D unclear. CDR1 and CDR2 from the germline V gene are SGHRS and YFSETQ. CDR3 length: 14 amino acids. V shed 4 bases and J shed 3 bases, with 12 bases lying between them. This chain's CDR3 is CASSDKGKTDTQYF. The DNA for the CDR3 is TGCGCCAGCAGCGATAAGGGTAAGACAGATACGCAGTATTTT.

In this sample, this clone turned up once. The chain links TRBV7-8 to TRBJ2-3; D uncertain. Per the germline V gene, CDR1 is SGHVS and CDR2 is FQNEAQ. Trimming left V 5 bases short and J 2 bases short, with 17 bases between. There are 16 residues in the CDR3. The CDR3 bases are TGTGCCAGCAGCCCCAGGACCCTTGGGCACACAGATACGCAGTATTTT. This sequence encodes CASSPRTLGHTDTQYF.

DNA for the CDR3: TGTGCCAGCAGCTTAGAACAGCTAGCTTACAATGAGCAGTTCTTC. It translates to CASSLEQLAYNEQFF. The chain employs TRBV7-9 and TRBJ2-1, with D perhaps matching TRBD2 (5 bases). Germline lookup yields CDR1 SEHNR and CDR2 FQNEAQ (reference sequence). The CDR3 length is 15 residues. V was trimmed by 1 base and J by 4 bases, leaving 11 bases between them.

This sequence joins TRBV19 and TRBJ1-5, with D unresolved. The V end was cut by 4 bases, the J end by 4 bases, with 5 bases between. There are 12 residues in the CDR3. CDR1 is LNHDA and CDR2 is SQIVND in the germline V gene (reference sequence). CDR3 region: CASSRRNQPQHF. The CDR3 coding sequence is TGTGCCAGTAGTAGGCGGAATCAGCCCCAGCATTTT.